Presented here are 9 T cell receptor beta chains from one specimen sequenced in a study of post-analysis software for immune sequencing data. Researchers reported that TCR beta cDNA libraries carried unique molecular identifiers. TCRdb re-called the PCR reads with MiXCR, one entry per CDR3 protein. The profile covers roughly 730,000 distinct CDR3 sequences, with less than 35% appearing a single time and 0.5% to 0.6% taken by the ten largest. Antigens for these TCRs are unknown. General study findings and limits: Patients had higher frequencies than controls of a few TRBV segments, including TRBV5-6, TRBV5-1 and TRBV20-1.

Sample: blood. The receptors derive from a girl aged 5-17 years with multiple sclerosis.

J is TRBJ1-2 and V is TRBV5-1; 7 nucleotides match TRBD1. CDR1 is SGHRS and CDR2 is YFSETQ in the germline V gene. The CDR3 sequence is 14 residues long. V lost 4 bases and J lost 2; bases outside the gene matches: 5. CDR3 coding DNA: TGCGCCAGCAGCGGTAACAGGGGCAACTATGGCTACACCTTC. Encoded protein: CASSGNRGNYGYTF.

This rearrangement joins TRBV6-6 to TRBJ2-1, with D perhaps TRBD1 (6 bases). The CDR3 sequence is 15 residues long. With 7 bases removed from V and 10 bases from J, the gap between germline ends came to 23 bases. Germline values: CDR1 MNHNY, CDR2 SVGAGI (reference sequence). The CDR3: CASTYSRSQGLEQFF. The CDR3 DNA follows: TGTGCCAGCACCTATTCACGATCACAGGGATTGGAGCAGTTCTTC.

V gene TRBV28 combines with J gene TRBJ2-4; 8 positions match TRBD2. The better agreement between TRBJ2-7 and the DNA end casts doubt on the J call. CDR1 is MDHEN and CDR2 is SYDVKM in the germline V gene. This CDR3 is 16 amino acids long. CDR3 nucleotide sequence: TGTGCCAGCAGTCTCATAAGCGGGAGTAGTGTCTACGAGCAGTACTTC. This encodes CASSLISGSSVYEQYF.

The sample holds a few counts of this clonotype. J is TRBJ2-7 and V is TRBV19; 7 bases map to TRBD1. This CDR3 is built from 13 residues. CDR1 and CDR2 from the germline V gene are LNHDA and SQIVND (reference sequence). V lost 9 bases and J lost 2; bases outside the gene matches: 7. The CDR3 sequence is CASRDSQAYEQYF. Here the CDR3 DNA reads TGTGCCAGCCGGGACAGCCAGGCCTACGAGCAGTACTTC.

The table lists this clonotype with a few counts. This CDR3 is CASSISGTNIYNEQFF. The CDR3 nucleotides read TGTGCCAGCAGCATAAGCGGGACAAACATATACAATGAGCAGTTCTTC. The gene calls are TRBV9 and TRBJ2-1; D is possibly TRBD2 (7 bases). Germline V gives CDR1 SGDLS, CDR2 YYNGEE. With 4 bases removed from V and 4 bases from J, the gap between germline ends came to 18 bases. The CDR3 is 16 residues long.

This chain uses TRBV20-1 with TRBJ1-5; D is unclear. The CDR3 loop spans 12 amino acids. Trimming left V 6 bases short and J 3 bases short, with 9 bases between. CDR1 and CDR2 from the germline V gene are DFQATT and SNEGSKA (reference sequence). Here the CDR3 DNA reads TGCAGTGCGTCGGGCCACAATCAGCCCCAGCATTTT. Protein product: CSASGHNQPQHF.

Remarks on this clonotype: This clone may be a read error of a much larger clone one base away. This chain connects TRBV15 to TRBJ2-3, with 9 positions matching TRBD2. CDR3 length: 14 amino acids. After removal of 7 bases from V and 5 bases from J, the junction contained 7 bases not matched to a gene. Germline V gene lookup returns CDR1 LNHNV and CDR2 YYDKDF (reference sequence). CDR3 region: CATKQTSGGDTQYF. The CDR3 region has the DNA TGTGCCACCAAACAGACTAGCGGCGGAGATACGCAGTATTTT.

The chain uses TRBV20-1 and TRBJ2-1, with TRBD1 as a possible D gene (8 bases). Germline V gives CDR1 DFQATT, CDR2 SNEGSKA (reference sequence). This CDR3 has 14 amino acids. V was pared by 5 bases and J by 2 bases, with 13 bases between. The CDR3, as DNA: TGCAGTGCTGAACAGGGGGGGACCTACAATGAGCAGTTCTTC. It codes for CSAEQGGTYNEQFF.

V is TRBV12-3 or TRBV12-4 and J is TRBJ2-7, with 10 bases lining up with TRBD1. This CDR3 has 16 residues. Trimming removed 6 bases from V and 1 base from J; junction bases left unmatched: 9. Here the CDR3 DNA reads TGTGCCAGCAGGATGACAGGGGGCGCGACTTCCTACGAGCAGTACTTC. Translated, it gives CASRMTGGATSYEQYF.